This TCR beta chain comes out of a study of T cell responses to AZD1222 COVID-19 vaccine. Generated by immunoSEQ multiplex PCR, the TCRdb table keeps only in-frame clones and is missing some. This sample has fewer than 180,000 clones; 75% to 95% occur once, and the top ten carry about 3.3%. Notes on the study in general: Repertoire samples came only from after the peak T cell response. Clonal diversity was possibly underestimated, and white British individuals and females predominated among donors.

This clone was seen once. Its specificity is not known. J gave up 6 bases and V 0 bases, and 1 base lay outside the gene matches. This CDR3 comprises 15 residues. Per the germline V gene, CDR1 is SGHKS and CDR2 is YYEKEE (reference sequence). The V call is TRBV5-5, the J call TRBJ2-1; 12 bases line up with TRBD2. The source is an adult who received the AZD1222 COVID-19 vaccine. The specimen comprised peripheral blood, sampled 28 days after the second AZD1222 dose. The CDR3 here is CASSLGLAGVNEQFF. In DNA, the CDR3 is TGTGCCAGCAGCTTGGGACTAGCGGGAGTCAATGAGCAGTTCTTC.